This note documents a single T cell receptor (beta chain) sequence. This record comes from a study of blood T cell repertoires in COVID-19. Sequencing was performed with immunoSEQ multiplex PCR; in TCRdb, only in-frame clones are kept and a portion is missing. The table records more than 250,000 clones, 65% to 90% of them present only once. The CDR3 sequence is 13 residues long. V lost 8 bases and J 10 bases, leaving 23 bases between the germline ends. Germline V lookup: CDR1 SQVTM, CDR2 ANQGSEA. Sequencing used peripheral blood. The V gene is TRBV29-1, the J gene TRBJ1-1, with D possibly TRBD1 on 5 matching bases. This receptor was identified in a man aged 45 to 65 with active or convalescent COVID-19. The CDR3 sequence is CSFLGTGGRGAFF. DNA of the CDR3: TGCAGCTTTCTAGGGACGGGGGGTCGAGGAGCTTTCTTT.